This TCR beta chain was captured by sequencing in a study of blood T cell repertoires in COVID-19. Germline V gene lookup returns CDR1 MNHEY and CDR2 SMNVEV (reference sequence). The germline V and J ends were trimmed by 7 bases and 10 bases, with 11 bases remaining between them. The CDR3 contains 12 residues. Using immunoSEQ multiplex PCR, the repertoire was profiled, and TCRdb retains in-frame clones only, with some absent. The sample has over 20,000 clones, 81% seen once. This chain connects TRBV27 to TRBJ1-6; D is ambiguous. Sequencing was done on a sample of peripheral blood. This sequence was found in a man between 65 and 85 years old with acute or convalescent COVID-19. Here the CDR3 reads CASKREDSPLHF. For the CDR3, the DNA is TGTGCCAGCAAGAGGGAAGACTCACCCCTCCACTTT.